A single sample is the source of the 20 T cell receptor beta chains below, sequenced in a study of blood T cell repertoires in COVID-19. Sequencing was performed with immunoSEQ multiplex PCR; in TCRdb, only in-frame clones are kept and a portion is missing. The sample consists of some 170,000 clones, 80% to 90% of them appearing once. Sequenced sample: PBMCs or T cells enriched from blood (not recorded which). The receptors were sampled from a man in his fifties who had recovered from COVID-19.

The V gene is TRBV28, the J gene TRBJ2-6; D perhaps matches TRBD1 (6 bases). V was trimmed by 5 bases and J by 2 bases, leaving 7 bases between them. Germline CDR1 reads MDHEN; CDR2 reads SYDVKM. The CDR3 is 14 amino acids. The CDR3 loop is CASSPGAGANVLTF. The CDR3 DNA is TGTGCCAGCAGTCCAGGGGCTGGGGCCAACGTCCTGACTTTC.

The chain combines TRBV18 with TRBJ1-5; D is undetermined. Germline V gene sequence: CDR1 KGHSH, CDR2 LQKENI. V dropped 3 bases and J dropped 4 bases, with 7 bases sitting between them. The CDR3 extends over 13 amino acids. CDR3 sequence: CASSPDQNQPQHF. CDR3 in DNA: TGTGCCAGCTCACCCGATCAGAATCAGCCCCAGCATTTT.

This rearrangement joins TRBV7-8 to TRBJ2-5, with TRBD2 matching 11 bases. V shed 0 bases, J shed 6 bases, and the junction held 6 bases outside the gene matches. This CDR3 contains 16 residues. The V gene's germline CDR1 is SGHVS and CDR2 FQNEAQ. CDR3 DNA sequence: TGTGCCAGCAGCTTAGCGAGACTAGCGGGGCGGCAGACCCAGTACTTC. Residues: CASSLARLAGRQTQYF.

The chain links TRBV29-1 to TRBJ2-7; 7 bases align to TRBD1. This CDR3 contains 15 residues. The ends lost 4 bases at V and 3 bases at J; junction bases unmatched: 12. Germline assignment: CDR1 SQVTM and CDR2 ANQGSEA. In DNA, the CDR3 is TGCAGCGTTGGAACCCCAAGACAGGGCAACTACGAGCAGTACTTC. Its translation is CSVGTPRQGNYEQYF.

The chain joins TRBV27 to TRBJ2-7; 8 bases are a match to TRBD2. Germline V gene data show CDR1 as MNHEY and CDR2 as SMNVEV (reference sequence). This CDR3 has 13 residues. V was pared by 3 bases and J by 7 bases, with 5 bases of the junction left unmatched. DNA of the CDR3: TGTGCCAGCAGTTTCGGACTAGCATCTGAGCAGTACTTC. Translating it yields CASSFGLASEQYF.

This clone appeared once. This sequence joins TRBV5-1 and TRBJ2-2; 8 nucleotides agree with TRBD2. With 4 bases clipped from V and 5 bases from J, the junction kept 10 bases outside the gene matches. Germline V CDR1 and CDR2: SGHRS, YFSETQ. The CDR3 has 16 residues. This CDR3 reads CASSPVAGMGTGELFF. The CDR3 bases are TGCGCCAGCAGCCCCGTAGCGGGGATGGGGACCGGGGAGCTGTTTTTT.

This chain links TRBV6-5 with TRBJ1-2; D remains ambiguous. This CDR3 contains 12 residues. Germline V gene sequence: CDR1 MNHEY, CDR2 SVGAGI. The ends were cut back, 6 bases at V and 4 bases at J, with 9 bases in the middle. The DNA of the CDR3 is TGTGCCAGCAGGAATTCAGGCTATGGCTACACCTTC. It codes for CASRNSGYGYTF.

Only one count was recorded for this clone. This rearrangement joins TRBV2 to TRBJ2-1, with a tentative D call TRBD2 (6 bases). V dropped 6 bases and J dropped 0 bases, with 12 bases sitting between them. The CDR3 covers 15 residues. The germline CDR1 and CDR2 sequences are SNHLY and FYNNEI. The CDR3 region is CASRGGESSYNEQFF. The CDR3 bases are TGTGCCAGCAGGGGCGGGGAGAGCTCCTACAATGAGCAGTTCTTC.

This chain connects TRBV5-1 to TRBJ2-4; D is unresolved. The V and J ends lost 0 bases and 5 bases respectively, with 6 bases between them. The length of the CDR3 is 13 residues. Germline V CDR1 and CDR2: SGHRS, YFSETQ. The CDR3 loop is CASSLGSENIQYF. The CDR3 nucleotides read TGCGCCAGCAGCTTGGGTTCCGAAAACATTCAGTACTTC.

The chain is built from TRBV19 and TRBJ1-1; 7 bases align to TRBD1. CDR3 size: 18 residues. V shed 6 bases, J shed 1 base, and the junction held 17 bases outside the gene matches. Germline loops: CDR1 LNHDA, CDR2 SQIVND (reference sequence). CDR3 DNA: TGTGCCAGTAGCGACCCGCTCTCTCCGGGACAGAGGAACACTGAAGCTTTCTTT. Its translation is CASSDPLSPGQRNTEAFF. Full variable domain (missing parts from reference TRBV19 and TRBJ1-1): DGGITQSPKYLFRKEGQNVTLSCEQNLNHDAMYWYRQDPGQGLRLIYYSQIVNDFQKGDIAEGYSVSREKKESFPLTVTSAQKNPTAFYLCASSDPLSPGQRNTEAFFGQGTRLTVV.

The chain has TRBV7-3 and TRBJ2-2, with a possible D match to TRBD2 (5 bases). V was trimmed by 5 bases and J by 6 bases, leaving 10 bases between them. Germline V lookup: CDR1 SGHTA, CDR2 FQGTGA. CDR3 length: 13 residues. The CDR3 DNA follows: TGTGCCAGCAGCCCCCTTAGCGCCGGGGAGCTGTTTTTT. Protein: CASSPLSAGELFF.

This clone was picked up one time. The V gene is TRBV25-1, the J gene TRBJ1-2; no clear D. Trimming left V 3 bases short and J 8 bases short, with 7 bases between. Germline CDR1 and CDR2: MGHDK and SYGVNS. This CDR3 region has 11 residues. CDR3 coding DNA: TGTGCCAGCAGTGACCTGGCCGGCTACACCTTC. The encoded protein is CASSDLAGYTF.

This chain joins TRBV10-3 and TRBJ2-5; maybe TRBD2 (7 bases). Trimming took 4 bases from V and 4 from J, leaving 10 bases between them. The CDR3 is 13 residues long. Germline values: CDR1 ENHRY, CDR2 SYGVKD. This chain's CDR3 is CAISGGGRETQYF. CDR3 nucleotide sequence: TGTGCCATCAGTGGCGGGGGCAGAGAGACCCAGTACTTC.

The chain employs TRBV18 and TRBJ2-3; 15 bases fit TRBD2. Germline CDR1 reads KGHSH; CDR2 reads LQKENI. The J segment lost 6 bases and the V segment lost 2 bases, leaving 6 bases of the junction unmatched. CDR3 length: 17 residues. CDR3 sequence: CASSPFGLAGGLDTQYF. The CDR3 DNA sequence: TGTGCCAGCTCACCATTCGGACTAGCGGGGGGGTTGGATACGCAGTATTTT. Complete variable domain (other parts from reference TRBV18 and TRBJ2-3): NAGVMQNPRHLVRRRGQEARLRCSPMKGHSHVYWYRQLPEEGLKFMVYLQKENIIDESGMPKERFSAEFPKEGPSILRIQQVVRGDSAAYFCASSPFGLAGGLDTQYFGPGTRLTVL.

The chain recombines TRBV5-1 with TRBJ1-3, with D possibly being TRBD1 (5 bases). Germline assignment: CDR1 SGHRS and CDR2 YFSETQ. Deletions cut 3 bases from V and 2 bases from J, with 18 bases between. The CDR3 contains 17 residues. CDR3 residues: CASSSFRGGSAGNTIYF. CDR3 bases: TGCGCCAGCAGCTCGTTTCGGGGGGGAAGTGCTGGAAACACCATATATTTT.

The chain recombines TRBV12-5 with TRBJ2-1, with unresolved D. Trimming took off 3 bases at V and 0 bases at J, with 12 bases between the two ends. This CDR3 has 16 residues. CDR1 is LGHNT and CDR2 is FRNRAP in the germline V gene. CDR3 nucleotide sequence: TGTGCTAGTGGTTTTATCCGAGCCCCCTCCTACAATGAGCAGTTCTTC. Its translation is CASGFIRAPSYNEQFF.

This chain's CDR3 is CASSLGTGRRSYEQYF. The CDR3 region has the DNA TGTGCCAGCAGTCTCGGGACAGGGAGACGCTCCTACGAGCAGTACTTC. The V and J genes are TRBV28 and TRBJ2-7, with TRBD1 matching 9 bases. The CDR3 is 16 amino acids. Trimming removed 5 bases from V and 0 bases from J; junction bases left unmatched: 8. The germline gives CDR1 MDHEN, CDR2 SYDVKM.

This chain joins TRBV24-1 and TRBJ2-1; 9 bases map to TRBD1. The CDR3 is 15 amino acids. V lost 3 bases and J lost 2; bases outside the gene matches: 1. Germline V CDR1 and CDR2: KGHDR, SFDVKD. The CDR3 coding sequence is TGTGCCACCAGTGATAACAGGGGGCCCTACAATGAGCAGTTCTTC. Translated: CATSDNRGPYNEQFF.

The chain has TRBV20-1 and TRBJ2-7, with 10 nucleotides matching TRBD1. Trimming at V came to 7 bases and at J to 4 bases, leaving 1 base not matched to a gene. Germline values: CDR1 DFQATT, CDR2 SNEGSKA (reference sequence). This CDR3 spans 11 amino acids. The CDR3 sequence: CSVGQGYEQYF. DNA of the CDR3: TGCAGTGTGGGACAGGGGTACGAGCAGTACTTC.

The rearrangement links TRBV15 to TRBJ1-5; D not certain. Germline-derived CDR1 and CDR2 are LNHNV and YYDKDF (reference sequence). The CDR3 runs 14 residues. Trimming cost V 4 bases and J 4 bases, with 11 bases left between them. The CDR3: CATSNPGGNQPQHF. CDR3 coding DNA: TGTGCCACCAGCAACCCAGGAGGGAATCAGCCCCAGCATTTT.